A single sample gave rise to the 21 T cell receptor beta chains below, sequenced in a study of control samples from healthy donors and cancer patients. Libraries were prepared by immunoSEQ multiplex PCR; TCRdb keeps only in-frame clonotypes and omits some of them. The repertoire holds around 230,000 clones, with about 94% as singletons. Sequencing was carried out using blood. Receptors were obtained from a man aged 45-60 years in good health.

This chain uses TRBV3-1 (or the pseudogene TRBV3-2) with TRBJ2-7, with 7 positions matching TRBD2. With 6 bases clipped from V and 3 bases from J, the junction kept 8 bases outside the gene matches. Germline values: CDR1 LGHDT, CDR2 YNNKEL (reference sequence). This CDR3 is built from 14 residues. DNA for the CDR3: TGTGCCAGCAGTACCGGGACTACGAACTACGAGCAGTACTTC. Its protein product is CASSTGTTNYEQYF.

The V and J genes are TRBV5-1 and TRBJ2-7; the match to TRBD2 covers 8 bases. Germline-derived CDR1 and CDR2 are SGHRS and YFSETQ. V lost 0 bases to trimming and J lost 2 bases; unmatched junction nucleotides: 4. This CDR3 contains 15 residues. In DNA, the CDR3 is TGCGCCAGCAGCTTGGTTAGCGGGGTGACCTACGAGCAGTACTTC. Its translation: CASSLVSGVTYEQYF.

The CDR3 reads CASRGTGGNTEAFF. In nucleotides, the CDR3 is TGTGCCAGCAGAGGGACAGGCGGGAACACTGAAGCTTTCTTT. This chain uses TRBV6-5 with TRBJ1-1; TRBD1 matches at 8 bases. Germline lookup yields CDR1 MNHEY and CDR2 SVGAGI. The CDR3 is made up of 14 amino acids. V lost 6 bases and J lost 1; bases outside the gene matches: 4.

This chain uses TRBV6-6 with TRBJ2-7; weak D call: TRBD1 (5 bases). The CDR3 is 15 amino acids. Deletions cut 6 bases from V and 0 bases from J, with 15 bases between. Germline V gene sequence: CDR1 MNHNY, CDR2 SVGAGI (reference sequence). CDR3 sequence reads: CASRPRQKSSYEQYF. The CDR3 DNA follows: TGTGCCAGCAGGCCAAGACAGAAGAGCTCCTACGAGCAGTACTTC.

Here the CDR3 reads CASSPDATNEKLFF. The CDR3 DNA sequence: TGTGCCAGCAGCCCAGATGCAACTAATGAAAAACTGTTTTTT. The J gene is TRBJ1-4, the V gene TRBV6-2 or TRBV6-3, with D unclear. The CDR3 runs 14 residues. In germline, CDR1 is MNHEY, CDR2 SVGEGT. The V gene lost 6 bases and the J gene lost 0 bases, with 8 bases spanning the gap.

V and J are TRBV7-2 and TRBJ1-2; no clear D gene. Germline loops: CDR1 SGHTA, CDR2 FQGNSA. The CDR3 length is 13 residues. Trimming cost V 1 base and J 8 bases, with 11 bases left between them. CDR3 sequence reads: CASSLDGHEGYTF. The CDR3 DNA reads as TGTGCCAGCAGCTTAGACGGGCACGAGGGCTACACCTTC.

The rearrangement joins TRBV19 to TRBJ2-3; D is possibly TRBD1 (6 bases). The V end lost 2 bases, the J end lost 1 base, and 10 bases lay between the germline ends. Germline loops: CDR1 LNHDA, CDR2 SQIVND (reference sequence). The CDR3 contains 15 residues. The CDR3, as DNA: TGTGCCAGTAGTATACAGGGACATGGCACAGATACGCAGTATTTT. Translation gives CASSIQGHGTDTQYF.

Turning to this clone: This CDR3 is also generated by other DNA sequences in the sample. The J gene is TRBJ1-1, the V gene TRBV27; TRBD1 agrees at 9 bases. CDR3 length equals 14 residues. Losses at the gene ends were 5 bases for V and 4 bases for J; bases not matched to a gene: 5. CDR1 and CDR2 from the germline V gene are MNHEY and SMNVEV (reference sequence). CDR3 DNA sequence: TGTGCCAGCAGTCTACGACAGGGGGGCACTGAAGCTTTCTTT. The encoded protein is CASSLRQGGTEAFF.

CDR3 amino acids: CASSDGTVIIDEQYF. The DNA of the CDR3 is TGTGCCAGCAGCGACGGGACAGTTATTATTGACGAGCAGTACTTC. V gene TRBV6-5 combines with J gene TRBJ2-7, with 7 bases identical to TRBD1. The CDR3 runs 15 residues. V dropped 6 bases and J dropped 5; count of bases not matched to a gene: 13. The germline gives CDR1 MNHEY, CDR2 SVGAGI.

This chain joins TRBV28 and TRBJ1-2, with D perhaps matching TRBD1 (5 bases). The V and J ends lost 5 bases and 7 bases respectively, with 17 bases between them. The CDR3 loop spans 14 amino acids. Germline values: CDR1 MDHEN, CDR2 SYDVKM. The CDR3 nucleotides read TGTGCCAGCAGTCCCCAATGGGACTCGGGTGGCTACACCTTC. It is translated as CASSPQWDSGGYTF.

The chain recombines TRBV9 with TRBJ1-6, with D possibly matching TRBD1 (6 bases). V lost 0 bases and J 7 bases, leaving 14 bases between the germline ends. The CDR3 is made up of 16 amino acids. CDR1 SGDLS and CDR2 YYNGEE come from the germline V gene. CDR3 loop: CASSVGGNRANSPLHF. The DNA for the CDR3 is TGTGCCAGCAGCGTAGGAGGAAACAGGGCCAATTCACCCCTCCACTTT.

The chain employs TRBV9 and TRBJ2-3; D is perhaps TRBD2 (6 bases). This CDR3 is built from 16 residues. Germline V lookup: CDR1 SGDLS, CDR2 YYNGEE. V gave up 0 bases and J gave up 4 bases, with 15 bases separating them. CDR3 amino acids: CASSVGLTGGSDTQYF. The CDR3 nucleotides read TGTGCCAGCAGCGTAGGTCTTACCGGGGGTTCAGATACGCAGTATTTT.

This rearrangement joins TRBV5-1 to TRBJ2-5, with TRBD1 as a possible D gene (6 bases). CDR3 size: 14 residues. Between the trimmed V and J ends, which lost 2 bases and 1 base, there was a span of 9 bases. The V gene's germline CDR1 is SGHRS and CDR2 YFSETQ. CDR3 bases: TGCGCCAGCAGCTTAACAGGGTCCCAAGAGACCCAGTACTTC. This sequence encodes CASSLTGSQETQYF.

The chain is built from TRBV28 and TRBJ1-5, with 11 bases that match TRBD1. Germline CDR1 reads MDHEN; CDR2 reads SYDVKM. This CDR3 spans 15 amino acids. Trimming cost V 5 bases and J 6 bases; bases outside gene matches: 6. Here the CDR3 DNA reads TGTGCCAGCAGTCCCCAGGGACAGGGGGTTCAGCCCCAGCATTTT. Its translation is CASSPQGQGVQPQHF.

V usage is TRBV19 and J usage is TRBJ1-5; weak D call: TRBD1 (5 bases). The ends were cut back, 7 bases at V and 5 bases at J, with 9 bases in the middle. The germline CDR1 and CDR2 sequences are LNHDA and SQIVND (reference sequence). CDR3 size: 12 residues. The CDR3: CASKQGHQPQHF. The CDR3, as DNA: TGTGCCAGTAAGCAGGGCCATCAGCCCCAGCATTTT.

The J gene is TRBJ1-4, the V gene TRBV28, with TRBD1 as a possible D gene (6 bases). Germline V gene lookup returns CDR1 MDHEN and CDR2 SYDVKM. The V end was cut by 6 bases, the J end by 5 bases, with 16 bases between. This CDR3 is 15 amino acids long. The CDR3 sequence: CASRLLGGYNEKLFF. CDR3 bases: TGTGCCAGCAGGCTACTGGGGGGCTACAATGAAAAACTGTTTTTT. Full variable domain (remainder filled in from reference TRBV28 and TRBJ1-4): DVKVTQSSRYLVKRTGEKVFLECVQDMDHENMFWYRQDPGLGLRLIYFSYDVKMKEKGDIPEGYSVSREKKERFSLILESASTNQTSMYLCASRLLGGYNEKLFFGSGTQLSVL.

This chain links TRBV7-2 with TRBJ2-1; the D is unclear. Trimming shortened V by 5 bases and J by 4 bases, and 6 bases separated the two germline ends. This CDR3 region has 12 residues. Germline V lookup: CDR1 SGHTA, CDR2 FQGNSA. The DNA of the CDR3 is TGTGCCAGCAGCCCGAGGTACAATGAGCAGTTCTTC. Translating gives CASSPRYNEQFF.

V gene TRBV24-1 combines with J gene TRBJ1-1; TRBD1 agrees at 10 bases. This CDR3 has 15 residues. The trim removed 3 bases at V and 2 bases at J, leaving 2 bases unmatched. Per the germline V gene, CDR1 is KGHDR and CDR2 is SFDVKD. CDR3 protein: CATSDGDRGNTEAFF. As DNA, the CDR3 is TGTGCCACCAGTGATGGGGACAGGGGCAACACTGAAGCTTTCTTT.

The chain employs TRBV11-2 and TRBJ2-6; the match to TRBD1 covers 12 bases. Germline CDR1 reads SGHAT; CDR2 reads FQNNGV. V gave up 6 bases and J gave up 2 bases; unmatched junction bases: 5. The CDR3 loop spans 17 amino acids. CDR3 residues: CASSYGTGGPGANVLTF. In DNA form, the CDR3 reads TGTGCCAGCAGTTATGGGACAGGGGGCCCTGGGGCCAACGTCCTGACTTTC. Filled out from reference TRBV11-2 and TRBJ2-6, the complete variable domain reads EAGVAQSPRYKIIEKRQSVAFWCNPISGHATLYWYQQILGQGPKLLIQFQNNGVVDDSQLPKDRFSAERLKGVDSTLKIQPAKLEDSAVYLCASSYGTGGPGANVLTFGAGSRLTVL.

The chain employs TRBV2 and TRBJ1-1, with D unclear. V was clipped by 4 bases and J by 1 base, with 7 bases between them. The CDR3 sequence is 13 residues long. CDR1 is SNHLY, CDR2 FYNNEI, per germline. The CDR3 DNA reads TGTGCCAGCAGTGTTTTTGAGAACACTGAAGCTTTCTTT. Translating gives CASSVFENTEAFF.

The genes are TRBV2 and TRBJ2-5; 8 bases agree with TRBD2. J gave up 3 bases and V 2 bases, and 14 bases lay outside the gene matches. The length of the CDR3 is 18 residues. Germline V CDR1 and CDR2: SNHLY, FYNNEI. The CDR3 reads CASSEYLVAGSSKETQYF. In DNA, the CDR3 is TGTGCCAGCAGTGAATATCTGGTAGCGGGGTCATCAAAAGAGACCCAGTACTTC.